This T cell receptor beta chain was captured in a study of cytomegalovirus exposure and HLA in healthy donors. From germline, CDR1 is LGHNA and CDR2 YNFKEQ. Trimming stripped 7 bases from V and 5 bases from J, with 20 bases between. The CDR3 consists of 15 residues. The study sampled nominally healthy donors, though unrecorded immune exposures were likely. This clone was seen only a few times. As yet, its antigen is unknown. Overall study findings and caveats: A prior analysis recorded that most TCR beta V segments were productive about 87% or about 30% of the time. A later analysis reported that several of the most significant clusters appeared to be linked to common viral pathogens, among them Epstein-Barr virus.

In the PCR, 60 Vbeta and 13 Jbeta primers were used. Per the original data handling: There were about 80 million unique TCR beta chains by a later count, and approximately 11 million of them were shared. Here immunoSEQ multiplex PCR was the method, and the copy in TCRdb shows in-frame clones only, minus some. The V and J calls and the clone size are those of that table, but D and trimming were determined from the DNA. The sample holds around 90,000 clones, 55% to 65% seen once. The chain is built from TRBV4-2 and TRBJ1-2; a possible D gene is TRBD1 (6 bases). The specimen was PBMCs. This TCR was sampled from a human donor in good health. CDR3 coding DNA: TGTGCCAGCACCTGGGAGGGGGACGACGTTTATGGCTACACCTTC. The encoded protein is CASTWEGDDVYGYTF.